A single sample is the source of the 21 T cell receptor beta chains below, sequenced in a study of CD8 T cells in Susac syndrome. With random hexamers, 0.5 to 1 ug RNA was reverse transcribed. Each CDR3 protein gets one entry after TCRdb re-called the immunoSEQ multiplex PCR reads with MiXCR. The sample has around 170,000 distinct CDR3 sequences, 95% seen once. Sequencing was performed on CD8+ T cells from PBMCs. The source of these receptors is a human donor with Susac syndrome.

The CDR3: CASSHSDRGSTDTQYF. DNA of the CDR3: TGCGCCAGCAGTCACTCCGACAGGGGGAGCACAGATACGCAGTATTTT. The rearrangement uses TRBV23-1 and TRBJ2-3, with TRBD1 identical over 9 bases. TRBV23-1 has ORF status, its function being uncertain. The V and J ends lost 3 bases and 0 bases, in that order; junction bases with no gene match: 4. The CDR3 length is 16 residues.

Here the CDR3 reads CASSVGQGSYLFF. The CDR3 nucleotides read TGTGCCAGCAGCGTTGGGCAGGGTTCATATCTGTTTTTT. The chain carries TRBV9 and TRBJ2-2; D may be TRBD1 (5 bases). The CDR3 runs 13 residues. The germline CDR1 and CDR2 sequences are SGDLS and YYNGEE. V lost 2 bases and J 14 bases, leaving 16 bases between the germline ends.

This sequence joins TRBV10-1 and TRBJ2-7, with 7 bases identical to TRBD2. V shed 5 bases and J 6 bases; nucleotides not matched to a gene: 7. The CDR3 spans 13 residues. Germline V lookup: CDR1 WNHNN, CDR2 SYGVQD (reference sequence). CDR3 in amino acids: CASSQGLVGEQYF. CDR3 sequence (DNA): TGCGCCAGCAGTCAAGGACTAGTTGGCGAGCAGTACTTC.

The table lists this clonotype with a count of one. CDR3 sequence: CASTNSGLAGGTGELFF. CDR3 nucleotide sequence: TGTGCCAGCACCAATTCGGGACTAGCGGGAGGAACCGGGGAGCTGTTTTTT. The J gene is TRBJ2-2, the V gene TRBV6-1; 15 nucleotides agree with TRBD2. CDR3 length equals 17 residues. Germline trimming cut 7 bases from V and 5 bases from J; bases unmatched to any gene: 8. Germline V gene lookup returns CDR1 MNHNS and CDR2 SASEGT.

This chain uses TRBV9 with TRBJ2-7; TRBD2 aligns across 9 bases. V was pared by 0 bases and J by 4 bases, with 8 bases of the junction left unmatched. The germline V gene has CDR1 SGDLS and CDR2 YYNGEE. This CDR3 has 16 residues. DNA for the CDR3: TGTGCCAGCAGCGTAGCTTCTGTAGCGGGAGTATACGAGCAGTACTTC. Amino acids: CASSVASVAGVYEQYF.

V gene TRBV7-9 combines with J gene TRBJ1-2, with 7 nucleotides matching TRBD1. The CDR3 length is 13 residues. Germline values: CDR1 SEHNR, CDR2 FQNEAQ (reference sequence). V lost 1 base, J lost 7 bases, and 3 bases stayed unmatched. The CDR3 loop reads CASSLGQGPGYTF. The CDR3 DNA follows: TGTGCCAGCAGCTTAGGACAGGGCCCTGGCTACACCTTC.

The chain links TRBV18 to TRBJ1-1; D may be TRBD1 (6 bases). The germline V and J ends were trimmed by 6 bases and 6 bases, with 8 bases remaining between them. Germline lookup yields CDR1 KGHSH and CDR2 LQKENI. The CDR3 is 11 residues long. Written as DNA, the CDR3 is TGTGCCAGCTCCCCAGGGGCTGAAGCTTTCTTT. Translating gives CASSPGAEAFF.

This chain joins TRBV29-1 and TRBJ2-1; TRBD1 is a possible D gene (6 bases). The CDR3 runs to 15 residues. V was clipped by 2 bases and J by 7 bases, with 18 bases between them. The germline gives CDR1 SQVTM, CDR2 ANQGSEA. DNA of the CDR3: TGCAGCGTTGAACGAACAGGGTCGGTTACAAATGAGCAGTTCTTC. This sequence encodes CSVERTGSVTNEQFF.

The rearrangement uses TRBV30 and TRBJ1-1, with 9 nucleotides matching TRBD1. The ends lost 5 bases at V and 8 bases at J; junction bases unmatched: 6. The germline V gene encodes CDR1 GTSNPN and CDR2 SVGIG (reference sequence). The CDR3 is 12 amino acids. CDR3 loop: CAWGTGLPEAFF. DNA for the CDR3: TGTGCCTGGGGGACAGGGCTGCCCGAAGCTTTCTTT. Full variable domain (missing parts from reference TRBV30 and TRBJ1-1): SQTIHQWPATLVQPVGSPLSLECTVEGTSNPNLYWYRQAAGRGLQLLFYSVGIGQISSEVPQNLSASRPQDRQFILSSKKLLLSDSGFYLCAWGTGLPEAFFGQGTRLTVV.

The J gene is TRBJ2-7, the V gene TRBV7-9; D might be TRBD2 (5 bases). Germline CDR1 and CDR2: SEHNR and FQNEAQ (reference sequence). Trimming shortened V by 4 bases and J by 0 bases, and 7 bases separated the two germline ends. There are 13 residues in the CDR3. The CDR3 loop is CASSSRASYEQYF. The DNA for the CDR3 is TGTGCCAGCAGCTCGAGGGCCTCCTACGAGCAGTACTTC.

The V call is TRBV15, the J call TRBJ2-1; no clear D gene. CDR1 LNHNV and CDR2 YYDKDF come from the germline V gene (reference sequence). V was clipped by 5 bases and J by 7 bases, with 9 bases between them. The CDR3 extends over 12 amino acids. The DNA of the CDR3 is TGTGCCACCAGCCCCCGGCGGAATGAGCAGTTCTTC. Translation gives CATSPRRNEQFF.

This chain connects TRBV11-2 to TRBJ1-2; D perhaps matches TRBD1 (5 bases). Deletions cut 2 bases from V and 3 bases from J, with 13 bases between. This CDR3 has 15 amino acids. CDR1 SGHAT and CDR2 FQNNGV come from the germline V gene. The CDR3 nucleotides read TGTGCCAGCAGCTTATCTGTGGCGACAGACTATGGCTACACCTTC. This sequence encodes CASSLSVATDYGYTF.

The chain recombines TRBV20-1 with TRBJ2-1; 8 bases line up with TRBD1. V lost 6 bases and J lost 6; bases outside the gene matches: 7. The CDR3 covers 13 residues. Germline-derived CDR1 and CDR2 are DFQATT and SNEGSKA (reference sequence). The CDR3 nucleotides are TGCAGTGCCGAGAAGACAGGGGTCAATGAGCAGTTCTTC. Its translation is CSAEKTGVNEQFF.

J is TRBJ2-5 and V is TRBV5-1, with D maybe TRBD1 (6 bases). V was trimmed by 4 bases and J by 5 bases, leaving 15 bases between them. Looked up from germline, CDR1 is SGHRS and CDR2 is YFSETQ. CDR3 length: 14 residues. The CDR3 DNA follows: TGCGCCAGCAGCAGGGGACAAGCTACGGAGACCCAGTACTTC. It specifies CASSRGQATETQYF.

The table lists this clonotype with a count of one. The rearrangement joins TRBV27 to TRBJ1-1; D ambiguous. The CDR3 spans 14 residues. V lost 3 bases and J lost 0, with 8 bases in between. In germline, CDR1 is MNHEY, CDR2 SMNVEV (reference sequence). The CDR3 protein is CASSFNSMNTEAFF. The CDR3 DNA sequence: TGTGCCAGCAGTTTTAACAGTATGAACACTGAAGCTTTCTTT.

The chain joins TRBV30 to TRBJ2-7, with 7 bases lining up with TRBD1. This CDR3 comprises 12 residues. Losses at the gene ends were 1 base for V and 12 bases for J; bases not matched to a gene: 9. Germline lookup yields CDR1 GTSNPN and CDR2 SVGIG (reference sequence). The CDR3 DNA is TGTGCCTGGAGTGCCGGGACAGAGGGGCGGTACTTC. Its protein product is CAWSAGTEGRYF.

This chain joins TRBV12-3 or TRBV12-4 and TRBJ1-1; D may be TRBD1 (6 bases). The CDR3 has 12 amino acids. Trimming pared 6 bases from V and 8 bases from J, leaving 13 bases between. CDR3 amino acids: CASRKTGQEAFF. CDR3 nucleotides: TGTGCCAGCAGGAAGACAGGACAGGAAGCTTTCTTT.

This clonotype showed up just once. The chain is built from TRBV3-1 and TRBJ2-7; D unclear. The length of the CDR3 is 12 residues. Trimming removed 1 base from V and 6 bases from J, with 7 bases in between. Per germline, CDR1 LGHDT and CDR2 YNNKEL (reference sequence). CDR3 DNA: TGTGCCAGCAGCCAAGTCTTATCCGAGCAGTACTTC. Its protein product is CASSQVLSEQYF.

The chain links TRBV5-6 to TRBJ1-1; possibly TRBD1 for D (5 bases). The CDR3 extends over 13 amino acids. Trimming took 4 bases from V and 4 from J, leaving 11 bases between them. Germline loops: CDR1 SGHDT, CDR2 YYEEEE. CDR3 residues: CASSRGGFTEAFF. The DNA of the CDR3 is TGTGCCAGCAGCCGCGGGGGGTTCACTGAAGCTTTCTTT.

The V gene is TRBV28, the J gene TRBJ1-2; the D is unclear. Germline CDR1 and CDR2: MDHEN and SYDVKM. V lost 4 bases to trimming and J lost 5 bases, with 8 bases between them. This CDR3 has 12 residues. The DNA of the CDR3 is TGTGCCAGCAGTTATAATGCGTATGGCTACACCTTC. Its translation is CASSYNAYGYTF.

The chain couples TRBV6-1 to TRBJ2-6; no reliable D call. Trimming took 1 base from V and 0 from J, leaving 10 bases between them. Germline CDR1 MNHNS, CDR2 SASEGT. The CDR3 runs 17 residues. The CDR3 region is CASSEEVGNSGANVLTF. CDR3 coding DNA: TGTGCCAGCAGTGAAGAGGTGGGGAACTCTGGGGCCAACGTCCTGACTTTC.